These 16 T cell receptor beta chains originate from one sample sequenced in a study of T cell responses to AZD1222 COVID-19 vaccine listed by TCRdb under 2021. Library creation used the immunoSEQ multiplex PCR assay. Here the immuneACCESS table is served through TCRdb, limited to in-frame sequences with V and J called. Missing clones are a known gap in these copies; in checked studies unresolved V genes cover under half, and the rest lacks a known reason. The sample table lists approximately 110,000 clones, around 90% of them with a count of one. 0.95% to 1.5% of the sample is in the top ten clones. The sample's time point label, in plain terms: baseline before first vaccination. The sequenced sample was peripheral blood, obtained on day 0 of AZD1222 vaccination. The receptors were sampled from an adult in good health.

The chain joins TRBV28 to TRBJ2-6, with 13 bases identical to TRBD2. CDR1 MDHEN and CDR2 SYDVKM come from the germline V gene. The CDR3 totals 18 residues. V dropped 6 bases and J dropped 0; count of bases not matched to a gene: 5. The CDR3: CASRGTSGTNSGANVLTF. As DNA, the CDR3 is TGTGCCAGCAGGGGGACTAGCGGGACGAACTCTGGGGCCAACGTCCTGACTTTC.

The chain links TRBV4-3 to TRBJ1-2, with 10 bases lining up with TRBD1. The CDR3 loop spans 15 amino acids. After removal of 4 bases from V and 5 bases from J, the junction contained 7 bases not matched to a gene. Germline CDR1 LGHNA, CDR2 YSLEER. CDR3 coding DNA: TGCGCCAGCAGCCTTTGGGGACAGGGGAGTTATGGCTACACCTTC. It translates to CASSLWGQGSYGYTF.

The CDR3 DNA reads TGTGCCATCAGACCTACCGATACAGGGTCTGGGGCCAACGTCCTGACTTTC. Protein product: CAIRPTDTGSGANVLTF. V and J are TRBV10-3 and TRBJ2-6, with D possibly TRBD1 on 6 matching bases. The CDR3 runs to 17 residues. CDR1 is ENHRY, CDR2 SYGVKD, per germline. V gave up 6 bases and J gave up 1 base, with 16 bases separating them.

The CDR3 nucleotides read TGTGCCAGCAGCTTAGAGGGGATGACAGGGAGCTATGGCTACACCTTC. The encoded protein is CASSLEGMTGSYGYTF. This chain links TRBV7-6 with TRBJ1-2; 7 bases align to TRBD1. This CDR3 has 16 amino acids. The V gene's germline CDR1 is SGHVS and CDR2 FNYEAQ. V was pared by 1 base and J by 4 bases, with 9 bases of the junction left unmatched.

This rearrangement joins TRBV12-5 to TRBJ2-3; TRBD2 agrees at 8 bases. Losses at the gene ends were 6 bases for V and 10 bases for J; bases not matched to a gene: 9. The CDR3 is made up of 13 amino acids. Germline V gene sequence: CDR1 LGHNT, CDR2 FRNRAP. CDR3 amino acids: CASGSGTSPPQYF. The CDR3 coding sequence is TGTGCTAGTGGGTCCGGGACTAGTCCCCCGCAGTATTTT.

The chain uses TRBV11-3 and TRBJ2-3; D remains unclear. Trimming removed 1 base from V and 5 bases from J, with 4 bases in between. This CDR3 contains 12 residues. Per the germline V gene, CDR1 is SGHNT and CDR2 is YENEEA. The CDR3 DNA is TGTGCCAGCAGCTTAGGGCGAGATACGCAGTATTTT. This encodes CASSLGRDTQYF.

The CDR3, as DNA: TGTGCCAGTAGGCCTGGGGCCAACGTCCTGACTTTC. Protein product: CASRPGANVLTF. The chain combines TRBV19 with TRBJ2-6; D call uncertain. V lost 6 bases, J lost 2 bases, and 2 bases lay in between. The CDR3 is 12 amino acids. Germline V gene sequence: CDR1 LNHDA, CDR2 SQIVND (reference sequence).

This chain links TRBV2 with TRBJ1-4, with 9 bases aligning to TRBD1. Germline V lookup: CDR1 SNHLY, CDR2 FYNNEI. The junction had 4 bases not matched to a gene; V was cut back by 3 bases and J by 8 bases. The CDR3 covers 14 residues. CDR3 coding DNA: TGTGCCAGCAGTGAGGGGACAGGGAGCGAAAAACTGTTTTTT. This sequence encodes CASSEGTGSEKLFF.

The chain combines TRBV30 with TRBJ1-6; D is perhaps TRBD1 (5 bases). V was cut by 3 bases and J by 8 bases, with 11 bases left in between. From germline, CDR1 is GTSNPN and CDR2 SVGIG (reference sequence). This CDR3 contains 13 residues. The CDR3: CAWRGDGYSPLHF. The CDR3, as DNA: TGTGCCTGGAGGGGGGACGGCTATTCACCCCTCCACTTT.

The rearrangement joins TRBV24-1 to TRBJ1-1, with D maybe TRBD1 (5 bases). Germline V gene data show CDR1 as KGHDR and CDR2 as SFDVKD. V was trimmed by 2 bases and J by 8 bases, leaving 11 bases between them. CDR3 length: 13 amino acids. CDR3 sequence reads: CATSDWDRSEAFF. The CDR3 bases are TGTGCCACCAGTGATTGGGACCGTTCCGAAGCTTTCTTT.

The chain employs TRBV5-6 and TRBJ2-2; D remains ambiguous. Trimming left V 7 bases short and J 1 base short, with 8 bases between. Germline V gives CDR1 SGHDT, CDR2 YYEEEE. The CDR3 has 13 amino acids. CDR3 sequence: CASAMGNTGELFF. CDR3 in DNA: TGTGCCAGCGCTATGGGGAACACCGGGGAGCTGTTTTTT. Supplemented by reference TRBV5-6 and TRBJ2-2, the full variable domain reads DAGVTQSPTHLIKTRGQQVTLRCSPKSGHDTVSWYQQALGQGPQFIFQYYEEEERQRGNFPDRFSGHQFPNYSSELNVNALLLGDSALYLCASAMGNTGELFFGEGSRLTVL.

This chain uses TRBV11-3 with TRBJ1-2, with 7 bases identical to TRBD1. Trimming took 1 base from V and 6 from J; bases not matched to a gene: 2. The CDR3 contains 13 residues. Germline CDR1 is SGHNT and CDR2 is YENEEA. CDR3 bases: TGTGCCAGCAGCTTAGGGACAGGAGATGGCTACACCTTC. It encodes CASSLGTGDGYTF.

The chain is built from TRBV21-1 and TRBJ2-3; the table's D call of TRBD1 was not tested on the DNA. TRBV21-1 is deemed a pseudogene. The CDR3 contains 15 residues. The CDR3 nucleotides read TGTGCCAGCAGCAATCCTCCAGGGTCTAAGAATACGCAGTATTTT. Protein sequence: CASSNPPGSKNTQYF.

The chain uses TRBV30 and TRBJ2-5; D unresolved. V lost 0 bases and J lost 0, with 11 bases in between. There are 15 residues in the CDR3. Germline V CDR1 and CDR2: GTSNPN, SVGIG (reference sequence). CDR3 in amino acids: CAWSVQRVYQETQYF. CDR3 in DNA: TGTGCCTGGAGTGTACAACGGGTTTACCAAGAGACCCAGTACTTC.

The CDR3 DNA reads as TGTGCCAGCAGCCAACGGGGGCCGGAGGGCGAGCAGTACTTC. Translation: CASSQRGPEGEQYF. This chain links TRBV3-1 (or the pseudogene TRBV3-2) with TRBJ2-7, with D possibly called TRBD1 or TRBD2 (6 bases each). This CDR3 region has 14 residues. The germline V and J ends were trimmed by 2 bases and 6 bases, with 14 bases remaining between them. From germline, CDR1 is LGHDT and CDR2 YNNKEL (reference sequence).

V usage is TRBV7-8 and J usage is TRBJ2-2, with 8 positions matching TRBD1. The CDR3 runs to 15 residues. Looked up from germline, CDR1 is SGHVS and CDR2 is FQNEAQ. V shed 5 bases and J 3 bases; nucleotides not matched to a gene: 5. The CDR3 here is CASSTGQGDTGELFF. The CDR3 DNA sequence: TGTGCCAGCAGCACTGGACAGGGAGACACCGGGGAGCTGTTTTTT.